Detailed here is one T cell receptor (beta chain). As yet, its antigen is unknown. The data originate from a study of vaccination effects on CD4 cells after COVID-19. Looking at the study overall: Post-vaccine draws lagged the second dose by a median of 72 days.

Clones were read by immunoSEQ multiplex PCR, and TCRdb kept only the in-frame ones, dropping some. The profile shows about 24,000 clones, roughly four fifths of them singletons. Trimming took 5 bases from V and 8 from J, leaving 13 bases between them. The length of the CDR3 is 13 residues. CDR1 SGHTA and CDR2 FQGNSA come from the germline V gene. Expansion with viral peptide pools was applied to antigen-specific CD4+ T cells by the ViraFEST assay prior to sequencing. The culture ran for around nine days before CD4+ T cells were isolated. Participants received two doses of either the BNT162b2 or mRNA-1273 vaccine. With 8.5 to 10 ug/ml peptides and about 9.7 IU/ml IL-2, roughly 2.1 million PBMC per well were cultured. Half-medium replacement with IL-2 medium occurred on days 3 and 7.

This sequence was found in a human donor who received a COVID-19 vaccine. Some clones in this sample may be carry-over from other donors' samples. The genes are TRBV7-2 and TRBJ1-3; D is ambiguous. The sample was CD4+ T cells from PBMCs cultured with SARS-CoV-2 spike peptides, taken after COVID-19 vaccination. In nucleotides, the CDR3 is TGTGCCAGCAGCCTTCAACTTACTGACACCATATATTTT. Translated: CASSLQLTDTIYF.